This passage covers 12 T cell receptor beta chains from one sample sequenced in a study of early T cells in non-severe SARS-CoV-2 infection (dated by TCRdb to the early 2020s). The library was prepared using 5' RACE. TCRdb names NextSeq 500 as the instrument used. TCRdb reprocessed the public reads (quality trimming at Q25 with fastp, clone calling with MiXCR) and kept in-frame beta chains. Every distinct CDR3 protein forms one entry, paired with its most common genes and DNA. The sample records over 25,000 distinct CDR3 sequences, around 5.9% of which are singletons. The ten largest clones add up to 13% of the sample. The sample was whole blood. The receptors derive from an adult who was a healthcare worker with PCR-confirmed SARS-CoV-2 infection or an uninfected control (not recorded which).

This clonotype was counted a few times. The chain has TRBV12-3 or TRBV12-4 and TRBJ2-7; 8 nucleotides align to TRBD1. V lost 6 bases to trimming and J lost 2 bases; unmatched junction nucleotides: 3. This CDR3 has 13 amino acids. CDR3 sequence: CASRGQATYEQYF. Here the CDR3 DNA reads TGTGCCAGCAGGGGACAGGCTACCTACGAGCAGTACTTC.

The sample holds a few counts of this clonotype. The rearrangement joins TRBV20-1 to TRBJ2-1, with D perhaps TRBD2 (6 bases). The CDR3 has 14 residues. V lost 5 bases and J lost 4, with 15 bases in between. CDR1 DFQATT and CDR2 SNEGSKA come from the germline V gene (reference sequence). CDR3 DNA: TGCAGTGCTGCAACGGGGGTGGGATACAATGAGCAGTTCTTC. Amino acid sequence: CSAATGVGYNEQFF.

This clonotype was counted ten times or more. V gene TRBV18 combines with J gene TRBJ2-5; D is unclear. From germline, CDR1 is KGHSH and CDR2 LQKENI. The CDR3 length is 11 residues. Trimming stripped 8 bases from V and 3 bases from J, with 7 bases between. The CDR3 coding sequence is TGTGCCAGCACAAGGGAAGAGACCCAGTACTTC. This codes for CASTREETQYF.

The CDR3 here is CASSQGAGVGSDTQYF. For the CDR3, the DNA is TGTGCCAGCAGCCAAGGGGCCGGCGTAGGCTCAGATACGCAGTATTTT. The chain couples TRBV3-1 to TRBJ2-3, with D unclear. The V end was cut by 1 base, the J end by 4 bases, with 15 bases between. Germline V gene sequence: CDR1 LGHDT, CDR2 YNNKEL (reference sequence). The CDR3 runs to 16 residues.

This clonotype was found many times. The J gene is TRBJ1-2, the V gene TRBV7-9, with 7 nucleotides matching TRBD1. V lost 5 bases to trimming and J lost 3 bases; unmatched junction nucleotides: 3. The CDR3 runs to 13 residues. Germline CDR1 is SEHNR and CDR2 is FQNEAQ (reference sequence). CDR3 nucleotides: TGTGCCAGCAGCCCGACAGGGTACTATGGCTACACCTTC. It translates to CASSPTGYYGYTF.

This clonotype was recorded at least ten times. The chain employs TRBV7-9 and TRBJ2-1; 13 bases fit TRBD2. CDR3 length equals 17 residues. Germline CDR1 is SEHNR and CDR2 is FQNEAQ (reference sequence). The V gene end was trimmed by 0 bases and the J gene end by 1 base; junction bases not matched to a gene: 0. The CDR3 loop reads CASSLATSGGSYNEQFF. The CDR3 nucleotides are TGTGCCAGCAGCTTAGCGACTAGCGGGGGGTCCTACAATGAGCAGTTCTTC.

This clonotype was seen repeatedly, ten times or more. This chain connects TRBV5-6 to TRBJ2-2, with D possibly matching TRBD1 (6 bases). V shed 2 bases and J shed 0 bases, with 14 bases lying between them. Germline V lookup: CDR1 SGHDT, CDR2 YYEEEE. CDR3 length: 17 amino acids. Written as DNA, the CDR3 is TGTGCCAGCAGCTTCTGGTCCGGGACAACGAACACCGGGGAGCTGTTTTTT. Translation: CASSFWSGTTNTGELFF.

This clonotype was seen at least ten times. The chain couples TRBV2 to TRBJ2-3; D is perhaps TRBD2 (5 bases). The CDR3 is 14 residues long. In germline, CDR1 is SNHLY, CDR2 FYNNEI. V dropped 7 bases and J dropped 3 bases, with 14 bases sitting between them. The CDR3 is CASKRDYQTDTQYF. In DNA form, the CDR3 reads TGTGCCAGCAAGCGTGACTATCAGACAGATACGCAGTATTTT. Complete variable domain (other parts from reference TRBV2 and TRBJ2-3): EPEVTQTPSHQVTQMGQEVILRCVPISNHLYFYWYRQILGQKVEFLVSFYNNEISEKSEIFDDQFSVERPDGSNFTLKIRSTKLEDSAMYFCASKRDYQTDTQYFGPGTRLTVL.

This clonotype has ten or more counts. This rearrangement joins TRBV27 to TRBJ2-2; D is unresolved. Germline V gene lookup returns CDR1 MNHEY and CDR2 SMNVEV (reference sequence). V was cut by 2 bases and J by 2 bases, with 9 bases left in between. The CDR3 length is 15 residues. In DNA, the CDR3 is TGTGCCAGCAGTTTAGTGACACCCAACACCGGGGAGCTGTTTTTT. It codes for CASSLVTPNTGELFF.

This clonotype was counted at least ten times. The CDR3 bases are TGTGCCAGCAGCGAATTCCCCCCTGACAGCAGCAATCAGCCCCAGCATTTT. Its translation is CASSEFPPDSSNQPQHF. V usage is TRBV21-1 and J usage is TRBJ1-5; no check of the table's D call, TRBD1, against the DNA was made. TRBV21-1 is a known pseudogene. The CDR3 runs to 17 residues.

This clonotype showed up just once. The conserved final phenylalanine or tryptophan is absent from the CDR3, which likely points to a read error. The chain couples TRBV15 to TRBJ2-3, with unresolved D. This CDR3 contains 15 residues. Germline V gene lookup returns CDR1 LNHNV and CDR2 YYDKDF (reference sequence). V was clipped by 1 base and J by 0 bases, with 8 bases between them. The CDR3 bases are TGTGCCACCAGCAGAGGGGATGCAAGCACAGATACGCAGTATTCT. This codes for CATSRGDASTDTQYS.

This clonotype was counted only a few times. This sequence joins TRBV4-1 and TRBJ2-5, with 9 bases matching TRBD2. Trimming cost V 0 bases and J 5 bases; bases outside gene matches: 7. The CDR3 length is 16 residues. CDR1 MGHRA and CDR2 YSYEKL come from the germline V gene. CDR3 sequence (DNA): TGCGCCAGCAGCCAAGATCTGGGCCTAGCGGGGGAGACCCAGTACTTC. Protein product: CASSQDLGLAGETQYF.